These 27 T cell receptor beta chains were all obtained from the same sample, sequenced in a study of cytomegalovirus exposure and HLA in healthy donors. 13 Jbeta primers and 60 Vbeta primers were used for the PCR. Generated by immunoSEQ multiplex PCR, the TCRdb table keeps only in-frame clones and is missing some. This table has some 160,000 clones, more than 65% appearing once. Sequenced sample: PBMCs. These receptors were obtained from a man in his fifties in good health and CMV-seropositive.

The rearrangement joins TRBV7-8 to TRBJ1-2; D is uncertain. The V gene's germline CDR1 is SGHVS and CDR2 FQNEAQ. This CDR3 region has 13 residues. V shed 4 bases and J shed 6 bases, with 12 bases lying between them. CDR3 sequence: CASSSRPGNGYTF. The CDR3 nucleotides are TGTGCCAGCAGCTCCCGCCCAGGAAATGGCTACACCTTC.

This chain links TRBV10-2 with TRBJ2-1; TRBD2 agrees at 8 bases. V shed 7 bases, J shed 0 bases, and the junction held 2 bases outside the gene matches. CDR3 size: 14 residues. Germline values: CDR1 WSHSY, CDR2 SAAADI. The CDR3 reads CASMLAGSYNEQFF. DNA of the CDR3: TGCGCCAGCATGCTAGCGGGCTCCTACAATGAGCAGTTCTTC.

The chain couples TRBV9 to TRBJ2-5; 12 bases align to TRBD2. Per the germline V gene, CDR1 is SGDLS and CDR2 is YYNGEE. The CDR3 covers 14 residues. V lost 2 bases and J lost 5; bases outside the gene matches: 1. The CDR3 nucleotides are TGTGCCAGCAGCGTGGGGACTAGCGGGGAGACCCAGTACTTC. The encoded protein is CASSVGTSGETQYF.

The chain employs TRBV5-1 and TRBJ1-2; a possible D gene is TRBD1 (5 bases). CDR1 is SGHRS and CDR2 is YFSETQ in the germline V gene. This CDR3 region has 13 residues. V lost 0 bases and J lost 4, with 7 bases in between. The CDR3 bases are TGCGCCAGCAGCTTGGAACAGGTCTATGGCTACACCTTC. Translated: CASSLEQVYGYTF.

This chain joins TRBV6-1 and TRBJ2-3, with 12 bases aligning to TRBD2. The V and J ends lost 6 bases and 8 bases, in that order; junction bases with no gene match: 9. Germline V gene lookup returns CDR1 MNHNS and CDR2 SASEGT. The CDR3 has 15 amino acids. The CDR3 is CASRASGGVLGTQYF. The CDR3 nucleotides read TGTGCCAGCAGGGCTAGCGGGGGGGTTCTTGGTACGCAGTATTTT.

V usage is TRBV18 and J usage is TRBJ1-5; 7 bases are shared with TRBD1. CDR1 KGHSH and CDR2 LQKENI come from the germline V gene. The V gene end was trimmed by 2 bases and the J gene end by 1 base; junction bases not matched to a gene: 2. The CDR3 has 15 amino acids. In DNA, the CDR3 is TGTGCCAGCTCACCAGAGGGGGCCAGCAATCAGCCCCAGCATTTT. Translating it yields CASSPEGASNQPQHF.

CDR3 in amino acids: CASSLGGQATYEQYF. Here the CDR3 DNA reads TGTGCCAGCAGCTTGGGGGGACAGGCAACCTACGAGCAGTACTTC. The chain joins TRBV5-4 to TRBJ2-7, with 8 bases identical to TRBD1. The CDR3 is 15 residues long. V lost 0 bases, J lost 2 bases, and 4 bases stayed unmatched. CDR1 SGHNT and CDR2 YYREEE come from the germline V gene (reference sequence).

The CDR3 DNA sequence: TGTGCCAGCAGCTTAACCAGGGGAGGGTCCTACGAGCAGTACTTC. Amino acid sequence: CASSLTRGGSYEQYF. The V gene is TRBV7-9, the J gene TRBJ2-7, with D perhaps TRBD2 (7 bases). CDR1 and CDR2 (germline): SEHNR, FQNEAQ (reference sequence). The CDR3 has 15 residues. Trimming removed 2 bases at V and 1 base at J, with 12 bases between.

The chain recombines TRBV7-9 with TRBJ2-7, with TRBD2 matching 8 bases. The CDR3 is 15 amino acids. The V gene's germline CDR1 is SEHNR and CDR2 FQNEAQ (reference sequence). Germline trimming cut 5 bases from V and 3 bases from J; bases unmatched to any gene: 9. In DNA form, the CDR3 reads TGTGCCAGCAGCCTCCCGGAGCGGGGGCTCTACGAGCAGTACTTC. This gives the protein CASSLPERGLYEQYF.

This clone was found a few times. The chain combines TRBV19 with TRBJ2-4; TRBD2 matches 7 bases. This CDR3 has 14 residues. CDR1 LNHDA and CDR2 SQIVND come from the germline V gene (reference sequence). With 8 bases clipped from V and 2 bases from J, the junction kept 6 bases outside the gene matches. The chain's CDR3 is CASEAGSTKNIQYF. CDR3 DNA: TGTGCCAGTGAAGCGGGGAGTACCAAAAACATTCAGTACTTC.

The rearrangement links TRBV2 to TRBJ2-2; 8 positions agree with TRBD1. V gave up 8 bases and J gave up 4 bases; unmatched junction bases: 9. This CDR3 region has 15 residues. The V gene's germline CDR1 is SNHLY and CDR2 FYNNEI. CDR3 nucleotides: TGTGCCAGCGAGAGACAGGGGAAAGGCACCGGGGAGCTGTTTTTT. Translating it yields CASERQGKGTGELFF.

This clone was recorded once. This sample includes further DNA sequences coding for the same CDR3. The chain carries TRBV5-1 and TRBJ1-1, with 8 bases fitting TRBD1. Trimming took 2 bases from V and 4 from J; bases not matched to a gene: 1. The CDR3 spans 13 residues. CDR1 and CDR2 from the germline V gene are SGHRS and YFSETQ. The CDR3 protein is CASSLTGGTEAFF. For the CDR3, the DNA is TGCGCCAGCAGCTTAACAGGGGGCACTGAAGCTTTCTTT.

As regards this clone: Other DNA sequences in this specimen translate into the identical CDR3. The chain is built from TRBV5-1 and TRBJ1-1; D remains ambiguous. This CDR3 contains 13 residues. CDR1 and CDR2 from the germline V gene are SGHRS and YFSETQ. Trimming removed 4 bases at V and 1 base at J, with 8 bases between. The CDR3 DNA reads as TGCGCCAGCAGCCTTGACTCGAACACTGAAGCTTTCTTT. This gives the protein CASSLDSNTEAFF.

Here the CDR3 reads CASSLAGGLGDTQYF. Written as DNA, the CDR3 is TGCGCCAGCAGCTTAGCGGGAGGACTGGGAGATACGCAGTATTTT. The chain employs TRBV5-1 and TRBJ2-3; 9 nucleotides agree with TRBD2. Unmatched junction bases numbered 6, after V lost 2 bases and J lost 5 bases. The CDR3 length is 15 residues. Germline CDR1 SGHRS, CDR2 YFSETQ.

V gene TRBV6-6 combines with J gene TRBJ1-1; D is uncertain. The germline V and J ends were trimmed by 8 bases and 1 base, with 8 bases remaining between them. CDR1 is MNHNY and CDR2 is SVGAGI in the germline V gene (reference sequence). The CDR3 length is 12 residues. CDR3 in amino acids: CASGPENTEAFF. DNA of the CDR3: TGTGCCAGCGGGCCGGAGAACACTGAAGCTTTCTTT.

The chain recombines TRBV5-1 with TRBJ1-4; tentative D call: TRBD1 (6 bases). This CDR3 has 16 residues. V shed 4 bases and J shed 3 bases, with 16 bases lying between them. From germline, CDR1 is SGHRS and CDR2 YFSETQ. The CDR3 DNA reads as TGCGCCAGCAGCCCCGGTCGGGGGGCCTCTAATGAAAAACTGTTTTTT. This translates into CASSPGRGASNEKLFF.

The chain has TRBV18 and TRBJ1-5; weak D call: TRBD1 (5 bases). The ends were cut back, 3 bases at V and 2 bases at J, with 8 bases in the middle. This CDR3 has 14 amino acids. The germline gives CDR1 KGHSH, CDR2 LQKENI. CDR3 in DNA: TGTGCCAGCTCACCCGGGGGGGGCAATCAGCCCCAGCATTTT. Translated, it gives CASSPGGGNQPQHF.

The chain recombines TRBV7-3 with TRBJ2-3; 9 bases are shared with TRBD2. This CDR3 has 15 amino acids. With V trimmed by 4 bases and J by 7 bases, 9 bases remained unmatched. Germline lookup yields CDR1 SGHTA and CDR2 FQGTGA. CDR3 region: CASSSGNLAGNTQYF. DNA for the CDR3: TGTGCCAGCAGCTCAGGCAACCTAGCGGGGAATACGCAGTATTTT. Based on the CDR3 plus reference TRBV7-3 and TRBJ2-3, the full variable domain is GAGVSQTPSNKVTEKGKYVELRCDPISGHTALYWYRQSLGQGPEFLIYFQGTGAADDSGLPNDRFFAVRPEGSVSTLKIQRTERGDSAVYLCASSSGNLAGNTQYFGPGTRLTVL.

CDR3 sequence reads: CASSRAGYREWQTDTQYF. CDR3 bases: TGTGCCAGCAGCCGAGCTGGATACAGGGAGTGGCAGACAGATACGCAGTATTTT. The chain has TRBV14 and TRBJ2-3, with a weak D call TRBD1 (6 bases). V lost 4 bases and J lost 3, with 23 bases in between. Looked up from germline, CDR1 is SGHDN and CDR2 is FVKESK. There are 18 residues in the CDR3.

This chain uses TRBV5-1 with TRBJ2-3; 9 bases fit TRBD2. This CDR3 region has 15 residues. V lost 1 base and J lost 4; bases outside the gene matches: 4. CDR1 SGHRS and CDR2 YFSETQ come from the germline V gene. The CDR3 region is CASSLRAGGPDTQYF. In nucleotides, the CDR3 is TGCGCCAGCAGCTTGAGAGCGGGGGGCCCAGATACGCAGTATTTT.

This chain joins TRBV19 and TRBJ2-1, with D maybe TRBD1 (5 bases). Germline CDR1 LNHDA, CDR2 SQIVND (reference sequence). V was trimmed by 8 bases and J by 6 bases, leaving 20 bases between them. This CDR3 is built from 15 residues. CDR3 bases: TGTGCCAGTCTGCCCTTTCATGTTAGGGGCAATGAGCAGTTCTTC. This codes for CASLPFHVRGNEQFF.

The gene calls are TRBV4-1 and TRBJ1-2; D is unresolved. CDR3 length equals 15 residues. CDR1 is MGHRA, CDR2 YSYEKL, per germline. The V end lost 0 bases, the J end lost 8 bases, and 16 bases lay between the germline ends. The CDR3: CASSQDVSGVRGYTF. The CDR3 DNA reads TGCGCCAGCAGCCAAGATGTCAGCGGAGTTAGAGGCTACACCTTC.

The chain couples TRBV19 to TRBJ2-7, with a tentative D call TRBD1 (6 bases). V dropped 3 bases and J dropped 4 bases, with 19 bases sitting between them. Germline CDR1 is LNHDA and CDR2 is SQIVND (reference sequence). CDR3 length: 16 amino acids. The CDR3 DNA follows: TGTGCCAGTAGTATTCTAGCCGGTCAGGGGTTGTACGAGCAGTACTTC. Protein: CASSILAGQGLYEQYF.

This clone has just one count. This sequence joins TRBV5-1 and TRBJ1-5; perhaps TRBD1 as D (5 bases). Germline CDR1 and CDR2: SGHRS and YFSETQ. There are 14 residues in the CDR3. The ends were cut back, 3 bases at V and 5 bases at J, with 12 bases in the middle. CDR3 DNA sequence: TGCGCCAGCAGCTCTGGGGGGGTCGATCAGCCCCAGCATTTT. It specifies CASSSGGVDQPQHF.

The chain is built from TRBV5-1 and TRBJ2-7; TRBD2 matches at 9 bases. The CDR3 extends over 15 amino acids. Germline V lookup: CDR1 SGHRS, CDR2 YFSETQ. Trimming removed 4 bases from V and 2 bases from J; junction bases left unmatched: 7. The CDR3 nucleotides are TGCGCCAGCAGCGCGGCGACTAGCGGCGCCTACGAGCAGTACTTC. This translates into CASSAATSGAYEQYF.

The CDR3 coding sequence is TGTGCCAGCACGGTAGCGCCAAGCACAGATACGCAGTATTTT. Residues: CASTVAPSTDTQYF. The J gene is TRBJ2-3, the V gene TRBV11-1, with D possibly being TRBD2 (5 bases). Germline V gene sequence: CDR1 SGHAT, CDR2 FQDESV (reference sequence). V lost 7 bases to trimming and J lost 0 bases, with 11 bases between them. This CDR3 region has 14 residues.

J is TRBJ1-5 and V is TRBV6-1; TRBD1 is a possible D gene (6 bases). CDR1 and CDR2 (germline): MNHNS, SASEGT. The CDR3 contains 14 residues. V was cut by 4 bases and J by 7 bases, with 14 bases left in between. CDR3 protein: CASSVLRDNQPQHF. CDR3 DNA: TGTGCCAGCAGTGTACTCCGGGACAACCAGCCCCAGCATTTT.